The 7 T cell receptor beta chains below all came from one sample that was sequenced in a study of cytomegalovirus exposure and HLA in healthy donors. Use of 60 Vbeta and 13 Jbeta primers characterized the PCR. TCRdb's table, derived via immunoSEQ multiplex PCR, lists solely in-frame clones and lacks some. The sample has approximately 140,000 clones; over 60% are singletons. Sequencing input: PBMCs. All receptors come from a woman aged 60 to 75 in good health and CMV-seronegative.

The chain recombines TRBV2 with TRBJ2-2; 8 positions match TRBD1. V gave up 6 bases and J gave up 2 bases; unmatched junction bases: 5. The CDR3 runs to 15 residues. Germline values: CDR1 SNHLY, CDR2 FYNNEI. The CDR3 sequence is CASRVDRGNTGELFF. CDR3 nucleotides: TGTGCCAGCAGGGTAGACAGGGGTAACACCGGGGAGCTGTTTTTT. Together with reference TRBV2 and TRBJ2-2, the CDR3 gives the full variable domain: EPEVTQTPSHQVTQMGQEVILRCVPISNHLYFYWYRQILGQKVEFLVSFYNNEISEKSEIFDDQFSVERPDGSNFTLKIRSTKLEDSAMYFCASRVDRGNTGELFFGEGSRLTVL.

The chain couples TRBV7-8 to TRBJ2-7; D remains unclear. Between the trimmed V and J ends, which lost 2 bases and 0 bases, there was a span of 8 bases. The CDR3 consists of 14 residues. Germline-derived CDR1 and CDR2 are SGHVS and FQNEAQ. CDR3 in DNA: TGTGCCAGCAGCTTACAGGTGGGCTCCTACGAGCAGTACTTC. Its protein is CASSLQVGSYEQYF.

This clone came up a few times. The V gene is TRBV4-2, the J gene TRBJ2-7; D might be TRBD1 (6 bases). CDR1 is LGHNA and CDR2 is YNFKEQ in the germline V gene. V was clipped by 2 bases and J by 0 bases, with 14 bases between them. The CDR3 contains 16 residues. CDR3 residues: CASSQFLQGSSYEQYF. The CDR3 DNA follows: TGTGCCAGCAGCCAATTTCTCCAGGGGAGCTCCTACGAGCAGTACTTC.

For the CDR3, the DNA is TGCGCCAGCAGCTTGTCACGGGAGCTCTATGGCTACACCTTC. As protein: CASSLSRELYGYTF. The gene calls are TRBV5-1 and TRBJ1-2; D is ambiguous. The CDR3 sequence is 14 residues long. Trimming took off 1 base at V and 4 bases at J, with 11 bases between the two ends. Germline V gives CDR1 SGHRS, CDR2 YFSETQ.

The chain carries TRBV5-1 and TRBJ2-1; 7 bases are a match to TRBD2. The V gene's germline CDR1 is SGHRS and CDR2 YFSETQ. The trim removed 7 bases at V and 3 bases at J, leaving 10 bases unmatched. CDR3 size: 15 residues. For the CDR3, the DNA is TGCGCCAGCTGTCCGGGGCTAGCGGACTACAATGAGCAGTTCTTC. It codes for CASCPGLADYNEQFF.

This chain links TRBV19 with TRBJ2-5, with D possibly being TRBD1 (6 bases). The CDR3 contains 15 residues. Germline V gene sequence: CDR1 LNHDA, CDR2 SQIVND (reference sequence). The V and J ends lost 3 bases and 5 bases respectively, with 16 bases between them. CDR3: CASSMGPTRGETQYF. In nucleotides, the CDR3 is TGTGCCAGTAGTATGGGGCCTACTAGGGGGGAGACCCAGTACTTC.

This clone was counted only a few times. J is TRBJ1-1 and V is TRBV11-1; D not resolved. Germline CDR1 reads SGHAT; CDR2 reads FQDESV (reference sequence). The V end lost 4 bases, the J end lost 10 bases, and 19 bases lay between the germline ends. The length of the CDR3 is 14 residues. In nucleotides, the CDR3 is TGTGCCAGCAGCTACCGTGGGCAAGCTGTAGGAGCTTTCTTT. Translated, it gives CASSYRGQAVGAFF.